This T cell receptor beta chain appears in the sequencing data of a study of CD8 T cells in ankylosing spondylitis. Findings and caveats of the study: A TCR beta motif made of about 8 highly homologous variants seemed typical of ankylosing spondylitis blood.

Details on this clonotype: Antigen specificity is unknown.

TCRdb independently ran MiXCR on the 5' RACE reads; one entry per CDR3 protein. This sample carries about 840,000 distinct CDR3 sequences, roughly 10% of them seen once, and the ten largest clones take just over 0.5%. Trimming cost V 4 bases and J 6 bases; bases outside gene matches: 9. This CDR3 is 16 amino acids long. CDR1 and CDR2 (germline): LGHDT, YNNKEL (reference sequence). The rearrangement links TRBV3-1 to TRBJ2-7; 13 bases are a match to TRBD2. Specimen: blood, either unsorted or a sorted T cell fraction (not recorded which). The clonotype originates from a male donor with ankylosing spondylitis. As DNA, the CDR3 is TGTGCCAGCAGCCCCGGGACTAGCGGGACAGCCCCCGAGCAGTACTTC. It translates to CASSPGTSGTAPEQYF.